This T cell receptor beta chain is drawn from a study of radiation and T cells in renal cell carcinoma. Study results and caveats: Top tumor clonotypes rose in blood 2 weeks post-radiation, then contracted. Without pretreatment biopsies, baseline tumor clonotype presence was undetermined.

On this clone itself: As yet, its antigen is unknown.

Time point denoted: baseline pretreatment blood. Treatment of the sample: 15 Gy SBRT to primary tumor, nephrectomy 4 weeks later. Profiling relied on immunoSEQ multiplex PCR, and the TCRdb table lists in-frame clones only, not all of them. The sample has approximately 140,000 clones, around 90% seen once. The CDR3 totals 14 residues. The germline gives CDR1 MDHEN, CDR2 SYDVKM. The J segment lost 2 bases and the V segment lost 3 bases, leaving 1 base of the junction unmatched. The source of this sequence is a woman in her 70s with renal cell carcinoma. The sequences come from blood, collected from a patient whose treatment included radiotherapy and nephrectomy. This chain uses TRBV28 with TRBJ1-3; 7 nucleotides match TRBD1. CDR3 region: CASSFRGTGNTIYF. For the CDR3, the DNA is TGTGCCAGCAGTTTCAGGGGGACTGGAAACACCATATATTTT.